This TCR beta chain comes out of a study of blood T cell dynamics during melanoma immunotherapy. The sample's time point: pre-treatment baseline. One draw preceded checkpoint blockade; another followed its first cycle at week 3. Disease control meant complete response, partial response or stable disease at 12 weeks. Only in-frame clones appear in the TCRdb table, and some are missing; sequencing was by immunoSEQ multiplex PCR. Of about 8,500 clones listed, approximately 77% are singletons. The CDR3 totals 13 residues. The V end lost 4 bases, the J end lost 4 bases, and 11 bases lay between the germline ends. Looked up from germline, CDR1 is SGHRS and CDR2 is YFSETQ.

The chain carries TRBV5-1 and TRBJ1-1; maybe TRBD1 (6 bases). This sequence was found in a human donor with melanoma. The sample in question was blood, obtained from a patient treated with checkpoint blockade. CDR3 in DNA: TGCGCCAGCAGCCCGGAGGGGGGCACTGAAGCTTTCTTT. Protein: CASSPEGGTEAFF. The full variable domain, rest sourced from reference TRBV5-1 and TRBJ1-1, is KAGVTQTPRYLIKTRGQQVTLSCSPISGHRSVSWYQQTPGQGLQFLFEYFSETQRNKGNFPGRFSGRQFSNSRSEMNVSTLELGDSALYLCASSPEGGTEAFFGQGTRLTVV.